The 31 T cell receptor beta chains in this list originate from one sample, sequenced in a study of shared clonotypes between healthy human individuals (dated by TCRdb to 2018 to 2020). The method behind the library was the immunoSEQ multiplex PCR assay. Entries here come from immuneACCESS through TCRdb and include only in-frame sequences with V and J called. Some clones fail to appear in such tables; in the studies checked, an unresolved V gene covers under half of the shortfall, and the cause of the remainder is unknown. For this sample the table gives 1.6 million or so clones, of which around 98.5% were detected only once. The top ten constitute 0.36% of the sample. The sample consisted of naive CD4+ T cells sorted from blood. According to the study, the label for this sample's cell subset or site signals: CD45RA+ positively selected. The receptors derive from a man aged 30-40 years in good health.

V gene TRBV7-2 combines with J gene TRBJ2-7, with 7 nucleotides matching TRBD2. The germline gives CDR1 SGHTA, CDR2 FQGNSA. V trimming: 2 bases; J trimming: 6 bases; junction bases outside the gene matches: 16. The CDR3 runs to 17 residues. CDR3 nucleotide sequence: TGTGCCAGCAGCTTAAGTCTCCGTACGGGGCGGGAGTTCGAGCAGTACTTC. Encoded protein: CASSLSLRTGREFEQYF.

The chain is built from TRBV19 and TRBJ1-1, with 7 positions matching TRBD1. The V segment lost 9 bases and the J segment 6 bases; nucleotides outside the gene matches: 10. The CDR3 covers 13 residues. Germline V CDR1 and CDR2: LNHDA, SQIVND (reference sequence). CDR3 loop: CASSRGSRAEAFF. CDR3 bases: TGTGCCAGCAGCAGGGGGTCCCGTGCTGAAGCTTTCTTT. The entire variable domain, with the rest obtained from reference TRBV19 and TRBJ1-1, is as follows: DGGITQSPKYLFRKEGQNVTLSCEQNLNHDAMYWYRQDPGQGLRLIYYSQIVNDFQKGDIAEGYSVSREKKESFPLTVTSAQKNPTAFYLCASSRGSRAEAFFGQGTRLTVV.

CDR3 sequence (DNA): TGTGCCAGCAGTGACACCCGCTACGAGCAGTACTTC. This sequence encodes CASSDTRYEQYF. The rearrangement uses TRBV2 and TRBJ2-7; D uncertain. The CDR3 is 12 residues long. CDR1 and CDR2 from the germline V gene are SNHLY and FYNNEI. The V and J ends lost 3 bases and 3 bases respectively, with 6 bases between them.

This chain uses TRBV9 with TRBJ1-3; D not resolved. The CDR3 extends over 14 amino acids. The V and J ends lost 0 bases and 4 bases respectively, with 8 bases between them. The germline V gene encodes CDR1 SGDLS and CDR2 YYNGEE. CDR3 DNA: TGTGCCAGCAGCGTAGGCCCGCTCGGAAACACCATATATTTT. Its translation is CASSVGPLGNTIYF. Using reference TRBV9 and TRBJ1-3 for the parts outside the CDR3, the full variable domain is DSGVTQTPKHLITATGQRVTLRCSPRSGDLSVYWYQQSLDQGLQFLIQYYNGEERAKGNILERFSAQQFPDLHSELNLSSLELGDSALYFCASSVGPLGNTIYFGEGSWLTVV.

As to this clone: Other DNA sequences in the same sample also yield this CDR3. The chain is built from TRBV5-4 and TRBJ2-7; TRBD1 matches at 8 bases. J gave up 4 bases and V 0 bases, and 6 bases lay outside the gene matches. The germline CDR1 and CDR2 sequences are SGHNT and YYREEE (reference sequence). The CDR3 spans 15 residues. CDR3 DNA: TGTGCCAGCAGCTTGGGGCAGGGGGCTATATACGAGCAGTACTTC. It translates to CASSLGQGAIYEQYF.

The rearrangement uses TRBV5-1 and TRBJ1-1; TRBD1 is a possible D gene (5 bases). This CDR3 comprises 19 residues. Looked up from germline, CDR1 is SGHRS and CDR2 is YFSETQ. Trimming took off 1 base at V and 4 bases at J, with 26 bases between the two ends. This CDR3 is CASSLRPHGTSRVGTEAFF. CDR3 coding DNA: TGCGCCAGCAGCTTGCGACCCCACGGGACCAGCCGGGTAGGCACTGAAGCTTTCTTT.

This clone has just one count. This CDR3 is also generated by other DNA sequences in the sample. The rearrangement uses TRBV28 and TRBJ1-2, with TRBD1 as a possible D gene (5 bases). V lost 4 bases to trimming and J lost 8 bases, with 8 bases between them. The germline gives CDR1 MDHEN, CDR2 SYDVKM. The CDR3 runs to 11 residues. CDR3 protein: CASSSGFGYTF. The CDR3 DNA sequence: TGTGCCAGCAGTTCAGGGTTCGGCTACACCTTC.

Remarks on this clone: In the same sample, other DNA sequences code for this CDR3. The gene calls are TRBV6-5 and TRBJ1-5; the D gene is possibly TRBD1 (5 bases). The germline V gene has CDR1 MNHEY and CDR2 SVGAGI. V was clipped by 2 bases and J by 4 bases, with 9 bases between them. This CDR3 spans 14 amino acids. This CDR3 is CASSYGAGNQPQHF. Written as DNA, the CDR3 is TGTGCCAGCAGTTACGGGGCAGGAAATCAGCCCCAGCATTTT.

The rearrangement uses TRBV18 and TRBJ1-5; D is unresolved. CDR1 KGHSH and CDR2 LQKENI come from the germline V gene. CDR3 size: 19 residues. Trimming took off 1 base at V and 7 bases at J, with 26 bases between the two ends. The CDR3 region has the DNA TGTGCCAGCTCACCACGGCCCCTCTTAGAGACACATGGAGGACAGCCCCAGCATTTT. This gives the protein CASSPRPLLETHGGQPQHF.

The chain is built from TRBV10-2 and TRBJ2-1; D is possibly TRBD1 (6 bases). The V gene lost 3 bases and the J gene lost 3 bases, with 9 bases spanning the gap. The CDR3 is 14 amino acids. Germline V gene data show CDR1 as WSHSY and CDR2 as SAAADI. The CDR3 DNA is TGCGCCAGCAGTGATACAGGGATCTACAATGAGCAGTTCTTC. Translating gives CASSDTGIYNEQFF.

This sequence joins TRBV7-9 and TRBJ2-2; D might be TRBD1 (5 bases). Per germline, CDR1 SEHNR and CDR2 FQNEAQ (reference sequence). V was trimmed by 9 bases and J by 2 bases, leaving 16 bases between them. CDR3 size: 15 residues. CDR3: CASGVGAQNTGELFF. DNA of the CDR3: TGTGCCAGTGGTGTTGGGGCCCAAAACACCGGGGAGCTGTTTTTT.

The chain uses TRBV28 and TRBJ1-1; maybe TRBD1 (5 bases). The length of the CDR3 is 14 residues. Trimming took off 6 bases at V and 2 bases at J, with 13 bases between the two ends. CDR1 and CDR2 (germline): MDHEN, SYDVKM. The CDR3 loop is CASRRGDFNTEAFF. Here the CDR3 DNA reads TGTGCCAGCAGGAGAGGGGATTTTAACACTGAAGCTTTCTTT.

V gene TRBV27 combines with J gene TRBJ2-7, with D possibly TRBD1 on 6 matching bases. CDR3 length: 15 residues. V gave up 2 bases and J gave up 4 bases, with 15 bases separating them. Germline CDR1 reads MNHEY; CDR2 reads SMNVEV (reference sequence). CDR3 region: CASSLARTVNYEQYF. The CDR3 nucleotides are TGTGCCAGCAGTTTAGCGAGGACAGTAAATTACGAGCAGTACTTC.

This clone is a singleton in its sample. At one of its ends the junction is not consistent with the germline gene, which may arise from a read error. This chain uses TRBV11-1 with TRBJ2-7; TRBD1 aligns across 8 bases. The V gene's germline CDR1 is SGHAT and CDR2 FQDESV (reference sequence). This CDR3 region has 15 residues. The CDR3 region has the DNA TGTGCCAGCAGCTCGGGGACAGGACACTCCAACGAGCAGTACTTC. Its protein is CASSSGTGHSNEQYF.

Concerning this clone: This CDR3 is also generated by other DNA sequences in the sample. The J gene is TRBJ1-2, the V gene TRBV18; D unresolved. This CDR3 is built from 14 residues. The germline V gene has CDR1 KGHSH and CDR2 LQKENI. With 1 base removed from V and 2 bases from J, the gap between germline ends came to 8 bases. CDR3: CASSPLDKNYGYTF. The CDR3 nucleotides are TGTGCCAGCTCACCACTCGACAAAAACTATGGCTACACCTTC.

V gene TRBV27 combines with J gene TRBJ2-2; D might be TRBD1 (5 bases). CDR3 length equals 13 residues. Trimming cost V 5 bases and J 6 bases, with 10 bases left between them. Germline loops: CDR1 MNHEY, CDR2 SMNVEV (reference sequence). This chain's CDR3 is CASSPWGPGELFF. CDR3 coding DNA: TGTGCCAGCAGTCCTTGGGGCCCCGGGGAGCTGTTTTTT.

This chain connects TRBV27 to TRBJ2-3; 9 bases fit TRBD2. Trimming at V came to 7 bases and at J to 2 bases, leaving 19 bases not matched to a gene. Germline V lookup: CDR1 MNHEY, CDR2 SMNVEV (reference sequence). CDR3 length equals 19 residues. CDR3 in amino acids: CASILSGRGRTRYTDTQYF. The DNA of the CDR3 is TGTGCCAGCATTCTTAGCGGGAGAGGGCGGACGAGGTACACAGATACGCAGTATTTT.

The rearrangement links TRBV27 to TRBJ1-1; D unresolved. The CDR3 is made up of 14 amino acids. Per germline, CDR1 MNHEY and CDR2 SMNVEV (reference sequence). Trimming took off 6 bases at V and 1 base at J, with 12 bases between the two ends. CDR3 nucleotide sequence: TGTGCCAGCAGCCGACGAGCTGGGAACACTGAAGCTTTCTTT. Its protein product is CASSRRAGNTEAFF.

About this clone: Other nucleotide sequences in the sample specify the same CDR3. This rearrangement joins TRBV5-5 to TRBJ2-3; tentative D call: TRBD1 (6 bases). This CDR3 comprises 14 residues. The germline CDR1 and CDR2 sequences are SGHKS and YYEKEE (reference sequence). Trimming left V 4 bases short and J 0 bases short, with 9 bases between. The CDR3 nucleotides are TGTGCCAGCAGCCCTGGACAGAGCACAGATACGCAGTATTTT. Amino acids: CASSPGQSTDTQYF.

Concerning this clone itself: Other DNA variants within this sample encode the same CDR3. V and J are TRBV19 and TRBJ2-7; TRBD1 matches at 8 bases. The CDR3 contains 14 residues. Germline lookup yields CDR1 LNHDA and CDR2 SQIVND (reference sequence). The trim removed 4 bases at V and 2 bases at J, leaving 4 bases unmatched. CDR3 sequence (DNA): TGTGCCAGTAGTACCCGGACAGGGCCCTACGAGCAGTACTTC. Its protein is CASSTRTGPYEQYF.

V usage is TRBV11-2 and J usage is TRBJ2-7; the D gene is possibly TRBD2 (6 bases). Germline CDR1 SGHAT, CDR2 FQNNGV. CDR3 length equals 18 residues. Trimming shortened V by 5 bases and J by 4 bases, and 27 bases separated the two germline ends. In nucleotides, the CDR3 is TGTGCCAGCAGCCCCCTCGGGGGATTTGGTGGGGCCGAGTACGAGCAGTACTTC. Protein: CASSPLGGFGGAEYEQYF.

V usage is TRBV5-4 and J usage is TRBJ1-2; tentatively, D is TRBD1 (6 bases). V gave up 6 bases and J gave up 4 bases, with 16 bases separating them. The CDR3 sequence is 14 residues long. The germline gives CDR1 SGHNT, CDR2 YYREEE (reference sequence). Here the CDR3 DNA reads TGTGCCAGCAACAACCGGACAGCTCTCTATGGCTACACCTTC. Translated: CASNNRTALYGYTF.

The chain links TRBV28 to TRBJ1-2; D is unresolved. The CDR3 has 13 amino acids. V lost 2 bases and J lost 4, with 8 bases in between. Per germline, CDR1 MDHEN and CDR2 SYDVKM. Here the CDR3 reads CASSLDGIYGYTF. CDR3 nucleotides: TGTGCCAGCAGTTTAGACGGAATCTATGGCTACACCTTC.

The chain combines TRBV7-9 with TRBJ1-1, with 8 bases matching TRBD1. J was trimmed by 0 bases and V by 10 bases; bases with no gene match: 19. This CDR3 region has 18 residues. Germline loops: CDR1 SEHNR, CDR2 FQNEAQ (reference sequence). This chain's CDR3 is CANRLFDRGWTLNTEAFF. The CDR3 DNA reads TGTGCCAACCGCTTATTCGACAGGGGATGGACTCTGAACACTGAAGCTTTCTTT.

The CDR3 DNA is TGCGCCAGCAGCTACTTGACAGGAGGGGCCAACGTCCTGACTTTC. This encodes CASSYLTGGANVLTF. The chain couples TRBV5-1 to TRBJ2-6, with D perhaps TRBD1 (6 bases). V lost 3 bases, J lost 4 bases, and 11 bases lay in between. The CDR3 length is 15 residues. Germline CDR1 and CDR2: SGHRS and YFSETQ. The whole variable domain, remainder taken from reference TRBV5-1 and TRBJ2-6, is KAGVTQTPRYLIKTRGQQVTLSCSPISGHRSVSWYQQTPGQGLQFLFEYFSETQRNKGNFPGRFSGRQFSNSRSEMNVSTLELGDSALYLCASSYLTGGANVLTFGAGSRLTVL.

This rearrangement joins TRBV6-5 to TRBJ1-4; no clear D. V lost 1 base, J lost 8 bases, and 11 bases lay in between. The V gene's germline CDR1 is MNHEY and CDR2 SVGAGI. The CDR3 has 14 residues. As DNA, the CDR3 is TGTGCCAGCAGTTACTTATCGGACGGAGAAAAACTGTTTTTT. As protein: CASSYLSDGEKLFF.

The V gene is TRBV9, the J gene TRBJ2-2; 7 bases are shared with TRBD1. The CDR3 sequence is 17 residues long. Per the germline V gene, CDR1 is SGDLS and CDR2 is YYNGEE. Germline trimming cut 3 bases from V and 5 bases from J; bases unmatched to any gene: 13. DNA of the CDR3: TGTGCCAGCAGCGCCTGGCCCGGACAGGACTCAACCGGGGAGCTGTTTTTT. The encoded protein is CASSAWPGQDSTGELFF.

J is TRBJ1-4 and V is TRBV6-5, with 9 bases matching TRBD1. J was trimmed by 7 bases and V by 6 bases; bases with no gene match: 3. CDR1 MNHEY and CDR2 SVGAGI come from the germline V gene. The CDR3 runs to 13 residues. CDR3 loop: CASRTGGGEKLFF. CDR3 sequence (DNA): TGTGCCAGCAGGACAGGGGGGGGTGAAAAACTGTTTTTT.

DNA for the CDR3: TGTGCCAGTAGTGTTGCGAGGGGCACTTACGAGCAGTACTTC. It is translated as CASSVARGTYEQYF. The genes are TRBV19 and TRBJ2-7, with D tentatively TRBD1 or TRBD2 (5 bases each). V dropped 5 bases and J dropped 4 bases, with 15 bases sitting between them. This CDR3 is 14 amino acids long. CDR1 is LNHDA and CDR2 is SQIVND in the germline V gene (reference sequence).

This rearrangement joins TRBV9 to TRBJ2-3; 7 nucleotides match TRBD1. Germline V lookup: CDR1 SGDLS, CDR2 YYNGEE. The V and J ends lost 4 bases and 3 bases, in that order; junction bases with no gene match: 8. This CDR3 contains 15 residues. CDR3: CASSPGTEVTDTQYF. The DNA for the CDR3 is TGTGCCAGCAGCCCCGGGACAGAGGTTACAGATACGCAGTATTTT.

The V call is TRBV7-2, the J call TRBJ1-2; D is unclear. Germline V gene sequence: CDR1 SGHTA, CDR2 FQGNSA. The CDR3 is made up of 13 amino acids. Trimming pared 1 base from V and 7 bases from J, leaving 10 bases between. In DNA, the CDR3 is TGTGCCAGCAGCTTAGTAGGTCACGGTGGCTACACCTTC. Amino acids: CASSLVGHGGYTF. The whole variable domain, remainder taken from reference TRBV7-2 and TRBJ1-2, is GAGVSQSPSNKVTEKGKDVELRCDPISGHTALYWYRQSLGQGLEFLIYFQGNSAPDKSGLPSDRFSAERTGGSVSTLTIQRTQQEDSAVYLCASSLVGHGGYTFGSGTRLTVV.